This T cell receptor (beta chain) was sequenced in a study of CD8 T cells in Susac syndrome. Random-hexamer reverse transcription was applied to about 0.5 to 1 ug RNA. Multiplex immunoSEQ PCR targeted 54 Vbeta and 13 Jbeta TCR beta segments. TCRdb redid the calling of the immunoSEQ multiplex PCR reads with MiXCR, one entry per CDR3 protein. The sample includes about 300,000 distinct CDR3 sequences, roughly 85% of them seen just once. CDR1 SEHNR and CDR2 FQNEAQ come from the germline V gene (reference sequence). The CDR3 covers 13 residues. The V gene lost 4 bases and the J gene lost 7 bases, with 11 bases spanning the gap. From blood CD8+ and CD4+ T cells, TCR beta sequences were generated. The multiple sclerosis controls were treatment-naive patients, and their relapsing-remitting disease was stable or active. Both CD4+ and CD8+ T cells were negatively isolated, and TEMRA cells underwent FACS enrichment.

The receptor was isolated from a human donor with multiple sclerosis. Sample: CD8+ T cells from PBMCs. The rearrangement joins TRBV7-9 to TRBJ2-1; D not certain. The chain's CDR3 is CASSSVVGNEQFF. DNA for the CDR3: TGTGCCAGCAGCTCTGTGGTCGGGAATGAGCAGTTCTTC.